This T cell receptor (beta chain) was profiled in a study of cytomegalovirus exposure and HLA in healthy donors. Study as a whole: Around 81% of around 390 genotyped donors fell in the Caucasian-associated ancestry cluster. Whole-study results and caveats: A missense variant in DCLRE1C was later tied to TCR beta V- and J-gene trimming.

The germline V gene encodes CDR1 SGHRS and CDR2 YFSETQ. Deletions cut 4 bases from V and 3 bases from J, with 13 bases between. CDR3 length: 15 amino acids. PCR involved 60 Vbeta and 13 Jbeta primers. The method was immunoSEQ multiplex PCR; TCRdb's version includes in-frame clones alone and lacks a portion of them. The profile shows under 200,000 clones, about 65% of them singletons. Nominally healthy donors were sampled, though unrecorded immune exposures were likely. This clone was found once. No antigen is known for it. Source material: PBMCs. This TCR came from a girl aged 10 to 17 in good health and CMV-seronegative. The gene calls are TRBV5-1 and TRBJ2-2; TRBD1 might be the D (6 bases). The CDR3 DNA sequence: TGCGCCAGCAGCCATAGCCGGACAGACACCGGGGAGCTGTTTTTT. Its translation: CASSHSRTDTGELFF.